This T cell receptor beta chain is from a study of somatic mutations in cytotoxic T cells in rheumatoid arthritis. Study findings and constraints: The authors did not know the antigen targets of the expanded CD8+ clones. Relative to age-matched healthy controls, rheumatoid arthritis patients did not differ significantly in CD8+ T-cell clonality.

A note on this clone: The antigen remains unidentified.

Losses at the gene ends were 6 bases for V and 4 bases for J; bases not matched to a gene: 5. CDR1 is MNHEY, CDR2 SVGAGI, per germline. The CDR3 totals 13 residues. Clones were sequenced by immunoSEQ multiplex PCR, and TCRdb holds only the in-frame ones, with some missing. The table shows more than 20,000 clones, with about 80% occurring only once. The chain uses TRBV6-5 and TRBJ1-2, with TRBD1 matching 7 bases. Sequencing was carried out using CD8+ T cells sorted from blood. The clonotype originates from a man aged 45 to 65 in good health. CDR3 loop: CASSKTGVYGYTF. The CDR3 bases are TGTGCCAGCAGCAAAACAGGGGTCTATGGCTACACCTTC.